This T cell receptor (beta chain) appears in the sequencing data of a study of blood T cell repertoires in COVID-19. In the source study's methods: Estimation of nucleated cell counts was performed using reference gene primer amplification. Generated by immunoSEQ multiplex PCR, the TCRdb table keeps only in-frame clones and is missing some. Clonal size and the V and J genes are those of that table, whereas D and trimming came from the DNA. The table has 130,000 to 150,000 clones, about nine tenths seen once; the top ten hold approximately 10%. V was clipped by 4 bases and J by 2 bases, with 15 bases between them. The length of the CDR3 is 15 residues. Germline V gene sequence: CDR1 MNHEY, CDR2 SMNVEV (reference sequence). This clone was recorded a few times.

The clonotype was recovered from a man aged 55 to 70 who had recovered from COVID-19. Input material: PBMCs or T cells enriched from blood (not recorded which). The V call is TRBV27, the J call TRBJ2-7, with D possibly being TRBD2 (6 bases). The CDR3 region is CASSSAGIGAYEQYF. In DNA form, the CDR3 reads TGTGCCAGCAGTTCTGCGGGGATCGGAGCCTACGAGCAGTACTTC.